What follows are 29 T cell receptor beta chains derived from one specimen sequenced in a study of shared clonotypes between healthy human individuals (dated by TCRdb to the early 2020s). Library generation was performed with the immunoSEQ multiplex PCR assay. Drawn from immuneACCESS, this table holds only the in-frame rearrangements with V and J called that TCRdb kept. Clones are partly lost; checked studies trace under half to an unresolved V gene and leave the rest unexplained. This sample holds roughly 2,300,000 clones; around 93% were observed only once. More than 0.35% of the sample is in the top ten clones. The specimen was naive CD4+ T cells from PBMCs. The cell subset or site label for this specimen denotes: CD45RA+ positively selected. The receptors stem from a man aged 18 to 30 in good health. Some clones in this sample may be carry-over from other donors' samples.

The CDR3 DNA is TGTGCCAGCAGTTTAGGTTTGGGGTATGGTGAAAAACTGTTTTTT. It translates to CASSLGLGYGEKLFF. V gene TRBV28 combines with J gene TRBJ1-4; D is unresolved. Trimming took 2 bases from V and 7 from J, leaving 14 bases between them. The germline gives CDR1 MDHEN, CDR2 SYDVKM. This CDR3 spans 15 amino acids.

In the case of this clone: At the DNA level, this CDR3 is encoded by other sequences in the same sample as well. V usage is TRBV28 and J usage is TRBJ2-7; TRBD1 or TRBD2 may be the D gene (5 bases each). The V gene's germline CDR1 is MDHEN and CDR2 SYDVKM. This CDR3 spans 15 amino acids. V lost 5 bases and J lost 0, with 14 bases in between. Here the CDR3 DNA reads TGTGCCAGCAGTCCTAGGGACGGTTACTCCTACGAGCAGTACTTC. Residues: CASSPRDGYSYEQYF. Combining the CDR3 with reference TRBV28 and TRBJ2-7 gives the whole variable domain DVKVTQSSRYLVKRTGEKVFLECVQDMDHENMFWYRQDPGLGLRLIYFSYDVKMKEKGDIPEGYSVSREKKERFSLILESASTNQTSMYLCASSPRDGYSYEQYFGPGTRLTVT.

The chain joins TRBV11-3 to TRBJ2-1; D not resolved. V lost 0 bases, J lost 1 base, and 10 bases lay in between. CDR1 and CDR2 from the germline V gene are SGHNT and YENEEA. The length of the CDR3 is 16 residues. The CDR3 region has the DNA TGTGCCAGCAGCTTAGAAGGGCTAGTGTCCTACAATGAGCAGTTCTTC. It codes for CASSLEGLVSYNEQFF. Full variable domain (remainder filled in from reference TRBV11-3 and TRBJ2-1): EAGVVQSPRYKIIEKKQPVAFWCNPISGHNTLYWYLQNLGQGPELLIRYENEEAVDDSQLPKDRFSAERLKGVDSTLKIQPAELGDSAVYLCASSLEGLVSYNEQFFGPGTRLTVL.

The V and J genes are TRBV19 and TRBJ2-1; 11 positions match TRBD2. V shed 4 bases, J shed 10 bases, and the junction held 12 bases outside the gene matches. Germline assignment: CDR1 LNHDA and CDR2 SQIVND (reference sequence). The CDR3 contains 16 residues. The CDR3 DNA is TGTGCCAGTAGTAGAGAACTAGCGGGAGTTTATGTGGAGCAGTTCTTC. It specifies CASSRELAGVYVEQFF. The complete variable domain, with remaining parts taken from reference TRBV19 and TRBJ2-1, reads DGGITQSPKYLFRKEGQNVTLSCEQNLNHDAMYWYRQDPGQGLRLIYYSQIVNDFQKGDIAEGYSVSREKKESFPLTVTSAQKNPTAFYLCASSRELAGVYVEQFFGPGTRLTVL.

The chain is built from TRBV28 and TRBJ1-1, with D uncertain. The ends were cut back, 9 bases at V and 8 bases at J, with 10 bases in the middle. Germline CDR1 is MDHEN and CDR2 is SYDVKM. The CDR3 extends over 10 amino acids. The chain's CDR3 is CASGRMEAFF. The CDR3 DNA reads as TGTGCCAGTGGTAGGATGGAAGCTTTCTTT. Combining the CDR3 with reference TRBV28 and TRBJ1-1 gives the whole variable domain DVKVTQSSRYLVKRTGEKVFLECVQDMDHENMFWYRQDPGLGLRLIYFSYDVKMKEKGDIPEGYSVSREKKERFSLILESASTNQTSMYLCASGRMEAFFGQGTRLTVV.

The chain carries TRBV5-4 and TRBJ1-2; 8 nucleotides match TRBD1. Trimming at V came to 2 bases and at J to 8 bases, leaving 14 bases not matched to a gene. CDR3 size: 16 residues. Germline V gene data show CDR1 as SGHNT and CDR2 as YYREEE (reference sequence). CDR3 nucleotides: TGTGCCAGCAGCTTTTCTATCGGCAGGGGGCGCGGGGGCTACACCTTC. Protein: CASSFSIGRGRGGYTF.

The V and J genes are TRBV30 and TRBJ1-2; D ambiguous. The CDR3 totals 16 residues. The V end lost 5 bases, the J end lost 0 bases, and 19 bases lay between the germline ends. The germline V gene has CDR1 GTSNPN and CDR2 SVGIG (reference sequence). In DNA form, the CDR3 reads TGTGCCTGGGTTCGAATCGGGCAGGTCGCTAACTATGGCTACACCTTC. It codes for CAWVRIGQVANYGYTF.

The chain employs TRBV13 and TRBJ2-2; a possible D gene is TRBD1 (7 bases). Trimming stripped 4 bases from V and 6 bases from J, with 12 bases between. The V gene's germline CDR1 is PRHDT and CDR2 FYEKMQ (reference sequence). The CDR3 spans 14 residues. DNA for the CDR3: TGTGCCAGCAGCTGGGTCAGGGGGGCCGGGGAGCTGTTTTTT. Residues: CASSWVRGAGELFF.

The chain is built from TRBV7-3 and TRBJ1-1, with D possibly matching TRBD1 (5 bases). Germline CDR1 reads SGHTA; CDR2 reads FQGTGA. The CDR3 totals 16 residues. Trimming pared 0 bases from V and 1 base from J, leaving 12 bases between. CDR3 DNA: TGTGCCAGCAGCTTAACCCCCAGTGGGGGGAACACTGAAGCTTTCTTT. Translated: CASSLTPSGGNTEAFF.

The chain couples TRBV11-2 to TRBJ2-7; D not certain. The V end lost 2 bases, the J end lost 0 bases, and 8 bases lay between the germline ends. The CDR3 is 14 amino acids. Germline CDR1 SGHAT, CDR2 FQNNGV. The CDR3 loop is CASSLFSSSYEQYF. CDR3 bases: TGTGCCAGCAGCTTATTCTCTAGCTCCTACGAGCAGTACTTC. Supplemented by reference TRBV11-2 and TRBJ2-7, the full variable domain reads EAGVAQSPRYKIIEKRQSVAFWCNPISGHATLYWYQQILGQGPKLLIQFQNNGVVDDSQLPKDRFSAERLKGVDSTLKIQPAKLEDSAVYLCASSLFSSSYEQYFGPGTRLTVT.

About this clone: Distinct nucleotide sequences in the sample also encode this CDR3. This chain uses TRBV7-2 with TRBJ1-1; 9 bases agree with TRBD1. The CDR3 sequence is 13 residues long. Per germline, CDR1 SGHTA and CDR2 FQGNSA. The V gene end was trimmed by 5 bases and the J gene end by 6 bases; junction bases not matched to a gene: 4. The CDR3 nucleotides read TGTGCCAGCAGCCTTAGACAGGGGGCTGAAGCTTTCTTT. It is translated as CASSLRQGAEAFF.

This clone was seen only a few times. This sequence joins TRBV28 and TRBJ1-4; D is uncertain. Per the germline V gene, CDR1 is MDHEN and CDR2 is SYDVKM. The CDR3 consists of 12 residues. The V end was cut by 3 bases, the J end by 7 bases, with 6 bases between. CDR3 DNA: TGTGCCAGCAGTTTTTACCGTGAAAAACTGTTTTTT. Protein sequence: CASSFYREKLFF.

This clone has only one observation. The genes are TRBV2 and TRBJ2-1; TRBD2 agrees at 8 bases. V trimming: 8 bases; J trimming: 4 bases; junction bases outside the gene matches: 7. This CDR3 has 14 amino acids. Germline V gene data show CDR1 as SNHLY and CDR2 as FYNNEI. CDR3 loop: CASVGSGMYNEQFF. In DNA, the CDR3 is TGTGCCAGCGTAGGTAGCGGGATGTACAATGAGCAGTTCTTC.

The chain employs TRBV10-1 and TRBJ2-1, with D uncertain. Germline-derived CDR1 and CDR2 are WNHNN and SYGVQD (reference sequence). This CDR3 has 13 amino acids. V lost 8 bases and J lost 9, with 17 bases in between. CDR3 bases: TGCGCCAGCGGCCAATCCGCCGGCAGTGAGCAGTTCTTC. It encodes CASGQSAGSEQFF.

J is TRBJ1-4 and V is TRBV5-1; D possibly corresponds to TRBD1 (6 bases). Germline values: CDR1 SGHRS, CDR2 YFSETQ. The CDR3 contains 14 residues. The V gene lost 4 bases and the J gene lost 5 bases, with 12 bases spanning the gap. This chain's CDR3 is CASSPGHQNEKLFF. As DNA, the CDR3 is TGCGCCAGCAGCCCGGGACACCAGAATGAAAAACTGTTTTTT.

CDR3 in amino acids: CASSPRELGINAGELFF. DNA for the CDR3: TGTGCCAGCTCACCTCGAGAACTCGGGATTAACGCCGGGGAGCTGTTTTTT. This chain uses TRBV18 with TRBJ2-2; D is possibly TRBD2 (5 bases). Germline V CDR1 and CDR2: KGHSH, LQKENI. The CDR3 consists of 17 residues. Trimming left V 3 bases short and J 6 bases short, with 20 bases between.

This clone was observed once. This sequence joins TRBV5-1 and TRBJ2-5, with D possibly being TRBD1 (6 bases). CDR3 length: 17 residues. V lost 4 bases to trimming and J lost 5 bases, with 24 bases between them. From germline, CDR1 is SGHRS and CDR2 YFSETQ. DNA of the CDR3: TGCGCCAGCAGCCGCCGCCCGACAGGACAACCGGGCGAGACCCAGTACTTC. Protein: CASSRRPTGQPGETQYF.

The rearrangement joins TRBV2 to TRBJ1-2, with no clear D. Per germline, CDR1 SNHLY and CDR2 FYNNEI. This CDR3 spans 13 amino acids. V was shortened by 7 bases and J by 8 bases, with 17 bases between the two germline ends. Here the CDR3 DNA reads TGTGCCAGCACCCCGGACCCCACCGGGGGCTACACCTTC. Its translation: CASTPDPTGGYTF. The variable domain in full, with the rest retrieved from reference TRBV2 and TRBJ1-2, is EPEVTQTPSHQVTQMGQEVILRCVPISNHLYFYWYRQILGQKVEFLVSFYNNEISEKSEIFDDQFSVERPDGSNFTLKIRSTKLEDSAMYFCASTPDPTGGYTFGSGTRLTVV.

The chain combines TRBV25-1 with TRBJ2-5, with TRBD2 matching over 8 bases. This CDR3 has 16 amino acids. J was trimmed by 4 bases and V by 3 bases; bases with no gene match: 10. CDR1 is MGHDK, CDR2 SYGVNS, per germline. This chain's CDR3 is CASSEFNKRERETQYF. The CDR3, as DNA: TGTGCCAGCAGTGAGTTTAATAAGCGGGAGCGAGAGACCCAGTACTTC.

V usage is TRBV5-1 and J usage is TRBJ2-4, with D tentatively TRBD2 (6 bases). The germline V gene has CDR1 SGHRS and CDR2 YFSETQ. The CDR3 runs to 16 residues. Trimming cost V 2 bases and J 0 bases, with 12 bases left between them. CDR3 in DNA: TGCGCCAGCAGCTTAAGCCCGGGACTAGCCAAAAACATTCAGTACTTC. Translated, it gives CASSLSPGLAKNIQYF. Using reference TRBV5-1 and TRBJ2-4 for the parts outside the CDR3, the full variable domain is KAGVTQTPRYLIKTRGQQVTLSCSPISGHRSVSWYQQTPGQGLQFLFEYFSETQRNKGNFPGRFSGRQFSNSRSEMNVSTLELGDSALYLCASSLSPGLAKNIQYFGAGTRLSVL.

Here the CDR3 DNA reads TGTGCCAGCAGCTTAGCTACGGGACTAGCGGGAGGGGATACGCAGTATTTT. It specifies CASSLATGLAGGDTQYF. The V and J genes are TRBV7-9 and TRBJ2-3; TRBD2 aligns across 16 bases. Germline assignment: CDR1 SEHNR and CDR2 FQNEAQ (reference sequence). Trimming at V came to 0 bases and at J to 6 bases, leaving 3 bases not matched to a gene. The CDR3 length is 17 residues.

The chain recombines TRBV19 with TRBJ2-7; 9 positions agree with TRBD2. With V trimmed by 1 base and J by 0 bases, 4 bases remained unmatched. The CDR3 is 16 amino acids. Per the germline V gene, CDR1 is LNHDA and CDR2 is SQIVND (reference sequence). The CDR3 is CASSIGLAVSSYEQYF. As DNA, the CDR3 is TGTGCCAGTAGTATAGGACTAGCGGTGAGCTCCTACGAGCAGTACTTC.

About this clone: This same CDR3 is encoded by further DNA sequences in the sample. V and J are TRBV30 and TRBJ2-2; D not resolved. Per germline, CDR1 GTSNPN and CDR2 SVGIG (reference sequence). There are 13 residues in the CDR3. Between the trimmed V and J ends, which lost 0 bases and 5 bases, there was a span of 7 bases. In nucleotides, the CDR3 is TGTGCCTGGAGTGTACAAGGGACCGGGGAGCTGTTTTTT. This encodes CAWSVQGTGELFF.

V gene TRBV7-8 combines with J gene TRBJ2-7; a possible D gene is TRBD1 (5 bases). The germline gives CDR1 SGHVS, CDR2 FQNEAQ. The CDR3 spans 15 residues. The V and J ends lost 1 base and 2 bases respectively, with 12 bases between them. The DNA of the CDR3 is TGTGCCAGCAGCTTAGACAGGACGGGCGCCTACGAGCAGTACTTC. It specifies CASSLDRTGAYEQYF.

The gene calls are TRBV11-2 and TRBJ2-7; 11 nucleotides line up with TRBD2. J gave up 4 bases and V 3 bases, and 2 bases lay outside the gene matches. This CDR3 comprises 14 residues. Germline V gene lookup returns CDR1 SGHAT and CDR2 FQNNGV. CDR3 residues: CASSLSSGRYEQYF. CDR3 nucleotide sequence: TGTGCCAGCAGCTTGTCTAGCGGGAGGTACGAGCAGTACTTC.

CDR3 bases: TGCGCCAGCAGCTTGTTACCAGGGACTAGCGGGCGTAGCTCCTACAATGAGCAGTTCTTC. This encodes CASSLLPGTSGRSSYNEQFF. The chain links TRBV5-1 to TRBJ2-1, with 12 bases matching TRBD2. Germline-derived CDR1 and CDR2 are SGHRS and YFSETQ. The V gene end was trimmed by 1 base and the J gene end by 0 bases; junction bases not matched to a gene: 11. The CDR3 has 20 residues.

The V gene is TRBV28, the J gene TRBJ2-1, with TRBD1 as a possible D gene (5 bases). Between the trimmed V and J ends, which lost 5 bases and 4 bases, there was a span of 15 bases. The CDR3 runs 15 residues. Germline CDR1 and CDR2: MDHEN and SYDVKM. The CDR3 coding sequence is TGTGCCAGCAGTACCCCAGGGCCCGTTTACAATGAGCAGTTCTTC. This encodes CASSTPGPVYNEQFF.

This clone was observed a single time. This sequence joins TRBV11-2 and TRBJ2-7, with D possibly matching TRBD2 (5 bases). The V end lost 1 base, the J end lost 3 bases, and 10 bases lay between the germline ends. The CDR3 has 14 residues. From germline, CDR1 is SGHAT and CDR2 FQNNGV. CDR3 nucleotides: TGTGCCAGCAGCTTAGGACTACAACTCTACGAGCAGTACTTC. It specifies CASSLGLQLYEQYF.

This clone was counted a single time. This same CDR3 is encoded by further DNA sequences in the sample. V usage is TRBV7-9 and J usage is TRBJ2-5; a possible D gene is TRBD1 (5 bases). The CDR3 loop spans 13 amino acids. Germline loops: CDR1 SEHNR, CDR2 FQNEAQ (reference sequence). Trimming removed 3 bases at V and 2 bases at J, with 7 bases between. The CDR3 bases are TGTGCCAGCAGCTTGGGGCAGCAAGAGACCCAGTACTTC. This sequence encodes CASSLGQQETQYF.